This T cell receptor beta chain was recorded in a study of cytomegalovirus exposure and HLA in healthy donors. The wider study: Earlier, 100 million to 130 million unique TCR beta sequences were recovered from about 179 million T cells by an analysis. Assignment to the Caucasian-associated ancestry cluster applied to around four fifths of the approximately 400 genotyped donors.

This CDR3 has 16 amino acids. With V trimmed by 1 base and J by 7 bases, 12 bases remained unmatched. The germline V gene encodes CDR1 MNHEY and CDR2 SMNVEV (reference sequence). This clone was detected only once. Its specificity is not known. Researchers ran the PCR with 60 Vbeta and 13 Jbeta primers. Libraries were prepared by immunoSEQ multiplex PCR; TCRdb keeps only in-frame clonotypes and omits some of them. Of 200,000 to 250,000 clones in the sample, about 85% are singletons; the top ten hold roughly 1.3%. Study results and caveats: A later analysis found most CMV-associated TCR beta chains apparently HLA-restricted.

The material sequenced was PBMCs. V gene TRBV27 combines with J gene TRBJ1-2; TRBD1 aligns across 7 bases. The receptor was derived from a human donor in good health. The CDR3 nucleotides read TGTGCCAGCAGTTTATTGGCAGGGGGTGCGCGGGGTGGCTACACCTTC. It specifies CASSLLAGGARGGYTF.